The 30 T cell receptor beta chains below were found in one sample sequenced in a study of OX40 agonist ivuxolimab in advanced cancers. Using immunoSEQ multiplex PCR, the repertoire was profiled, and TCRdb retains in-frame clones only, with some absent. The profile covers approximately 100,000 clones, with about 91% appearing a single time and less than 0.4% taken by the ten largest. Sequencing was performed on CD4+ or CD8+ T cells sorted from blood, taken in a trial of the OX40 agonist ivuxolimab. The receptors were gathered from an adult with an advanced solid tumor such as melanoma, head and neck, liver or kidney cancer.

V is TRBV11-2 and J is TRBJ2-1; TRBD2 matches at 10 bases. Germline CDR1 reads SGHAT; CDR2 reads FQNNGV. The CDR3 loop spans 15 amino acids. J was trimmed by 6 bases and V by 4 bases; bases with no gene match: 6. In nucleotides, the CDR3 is TGTGCCAGCAGCTCGTTAGCGGGAGGAGGCAATGAGCAGTTCTTC. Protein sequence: CASSSLAGGGNEQFF.

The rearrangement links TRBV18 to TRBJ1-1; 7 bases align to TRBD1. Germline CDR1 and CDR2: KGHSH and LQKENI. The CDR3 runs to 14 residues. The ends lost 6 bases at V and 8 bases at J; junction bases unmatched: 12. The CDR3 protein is CASSTRGEVAEAFF. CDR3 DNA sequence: TGTGCCAGCTCCACCAGGGGGGAAGTGGCCGAAGCTTTCTTT.

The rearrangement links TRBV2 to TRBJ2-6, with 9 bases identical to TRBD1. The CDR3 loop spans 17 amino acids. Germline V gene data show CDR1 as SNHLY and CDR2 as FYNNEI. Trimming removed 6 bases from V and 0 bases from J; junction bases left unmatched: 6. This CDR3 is CASRSGTGTSGANVLTF. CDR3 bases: TGTGCCAGCAGGTCCGGGACAGGGACCTCTGGGGCCAACGTCCTGACTTTC.

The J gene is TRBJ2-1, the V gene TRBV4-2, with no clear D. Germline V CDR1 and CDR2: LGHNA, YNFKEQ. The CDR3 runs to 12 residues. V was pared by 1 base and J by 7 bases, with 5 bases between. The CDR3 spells CASSQAWNEQFF. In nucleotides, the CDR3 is TGTGCCAGCAGCCAAGCTTGGAATGAGCAGTTCTTC.

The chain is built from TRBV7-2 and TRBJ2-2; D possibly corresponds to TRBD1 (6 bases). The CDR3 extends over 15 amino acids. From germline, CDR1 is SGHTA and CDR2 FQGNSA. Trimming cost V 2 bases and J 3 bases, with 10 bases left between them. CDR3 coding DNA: TGTGCCAGCAGCTTAACAGGGTTTGACACCGGGGAGCTGTTTTTT. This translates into CASSLTGFDTGELFF. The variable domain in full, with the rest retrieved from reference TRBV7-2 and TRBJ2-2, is GAGVSQSPSNKVTEKGKDVELRCDPISGHTALYWYRQSLGQGLEFLIYFQGNSAPDKSGLPSDRFSAERTGGSVSTLTIQRTQQEDSAVYLCASSLTGFDTGELFFGEGSRLTVL.

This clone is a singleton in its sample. CDR3 residues: CASSPRTSGRNEQFF. As DNA, the CDR3 is TGTGCCAGCTCACCAAGGACTAGCGGGAGAAATGAGCAGTTCTTC. The V call is TRBV18, the J call TRBJ2-1; 13 nucleotides align to TRBD2. Germline-derived CDR1 and CDR2 are KGHSH and LQKENI. Trimming took 2 bases from V and 7 from J; bases not matched to a gene: 2. CDR3 length: 15 residues.

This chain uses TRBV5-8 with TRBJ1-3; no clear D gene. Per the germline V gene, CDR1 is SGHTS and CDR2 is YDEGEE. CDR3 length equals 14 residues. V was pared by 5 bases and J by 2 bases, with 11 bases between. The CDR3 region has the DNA TGTGCCAGCAGACCCCGGGCCGCTGGAAACACCATATATTTT. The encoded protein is CASRPRAAGNTIYF. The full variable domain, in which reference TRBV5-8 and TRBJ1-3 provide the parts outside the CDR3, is EAGVTQSPTHLIKTRGQQATLRCSPISGHTSVYWYQQALGLGLQFLLWYDEGEERNRGNFPPRFSGRQFPNYSSELNVNALELEDSALYLCASRPRAAGNTIYFGEGSWLTVV.

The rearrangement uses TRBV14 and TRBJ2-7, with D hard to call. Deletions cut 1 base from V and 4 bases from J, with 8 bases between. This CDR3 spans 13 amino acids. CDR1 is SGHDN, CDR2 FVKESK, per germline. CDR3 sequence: CASSQAARYEQYF. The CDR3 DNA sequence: TGTGCCAGCAGCCAAGCGGCGCGATACGAGCAGTACTTC.

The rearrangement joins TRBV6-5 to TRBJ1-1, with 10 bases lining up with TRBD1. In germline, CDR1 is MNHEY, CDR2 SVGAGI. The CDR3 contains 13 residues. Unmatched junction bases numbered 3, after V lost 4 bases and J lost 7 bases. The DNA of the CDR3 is TGTGCCAGCAGTTCGACAGGGGGCATTGAAGCTTTCTTT. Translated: CASSSTGGIEAFF.

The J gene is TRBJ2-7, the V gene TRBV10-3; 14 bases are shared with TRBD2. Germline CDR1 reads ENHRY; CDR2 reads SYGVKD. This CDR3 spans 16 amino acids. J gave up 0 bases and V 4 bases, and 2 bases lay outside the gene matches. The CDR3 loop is CAISGTSGRSSYEQYF. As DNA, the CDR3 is TGTGCCATCAGTGGGACTAGCGGGAGGAGCTCCTACGAGCAGTACTTC.

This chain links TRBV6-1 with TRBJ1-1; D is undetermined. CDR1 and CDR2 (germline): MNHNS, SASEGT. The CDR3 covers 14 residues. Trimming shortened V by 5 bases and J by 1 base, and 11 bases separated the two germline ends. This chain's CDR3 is CASSPLSRNTEAFF. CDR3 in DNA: TGTGCCAGCAGTCCTTTGTCACGGAACACTGAAGCTTTCTTT.

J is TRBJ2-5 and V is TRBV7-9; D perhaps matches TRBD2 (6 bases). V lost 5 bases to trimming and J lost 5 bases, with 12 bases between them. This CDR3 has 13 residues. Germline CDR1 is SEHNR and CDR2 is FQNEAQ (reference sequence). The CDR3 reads CASSPGGVETQYF. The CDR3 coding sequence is TGTGCCAGCAGCCCAGGCGGGGTGGAGACCCAGTACTTC.

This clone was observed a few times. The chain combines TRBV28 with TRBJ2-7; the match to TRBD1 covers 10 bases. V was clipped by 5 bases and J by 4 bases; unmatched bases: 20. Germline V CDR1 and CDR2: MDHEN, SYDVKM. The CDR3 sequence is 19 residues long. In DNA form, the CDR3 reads TGTGCCAGCAGTAAACCCCACCCGGGACAGGGGACGTTAAAATACGAGCAGTACTTC. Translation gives CASSKPHPGQGTLKYEQYF.

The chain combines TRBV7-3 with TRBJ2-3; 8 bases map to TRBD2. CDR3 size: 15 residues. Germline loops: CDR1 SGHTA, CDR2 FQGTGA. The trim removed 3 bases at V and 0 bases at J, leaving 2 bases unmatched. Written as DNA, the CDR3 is TGTGCCAGCAGCTTTAGCGGGGTGAGCACAGATACGCAGTATTTT. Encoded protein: CASSFSGVSTDTQYF.

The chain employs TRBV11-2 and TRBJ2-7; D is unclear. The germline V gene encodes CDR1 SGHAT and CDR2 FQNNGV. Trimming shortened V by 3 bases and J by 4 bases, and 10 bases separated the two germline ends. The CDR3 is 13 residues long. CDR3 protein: CASSFQAVYEQYF. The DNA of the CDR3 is TGTGCCAGCAGCTTCCAGGCTGTATACGAGCAGTACTTC.

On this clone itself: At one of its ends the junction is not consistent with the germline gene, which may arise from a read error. CDR3 DNA: TGTGCCAGCAGCGTAAACGATGGCTACACCTTC. Translation: CASSVNDGYTF. This chain connects TRBV5-1 to TRBJ1-2; the D is unclear. The germline V gene has CDR1 SGHRS and CDR2 YFSETQ. There are 11 residues in the CDR3. The full variable domain, its missing parts supplied by reference TRBV5-1 and TRBJ1-2, is KAGVTQTPRYLIKTRGQQVTLSCSPISGHRSVSWYQQTPGQGLQFLFEYFSETQRNKGNFPGRFSGRQFSNSRSEMNVSTLELGDSALYLCASSVNDGYTFGSGTRLTVV.

The CDR3, as DNA: TGCGCCAGCAGTGAAAAGCATCAAACAGATACGCAGTATTTT. Translating it yields CASSEKHQTDTQYF. This chain connects TRBV10-2 to TRBJ2-3; D is undetermined. V lost 3 bases, J lost 3 bases, and 10 bases lay in between. Germline V gene data show CDR1 as WSHSY and CDR2 as SAAADI. The CDR3 extends over 14 amino acids.

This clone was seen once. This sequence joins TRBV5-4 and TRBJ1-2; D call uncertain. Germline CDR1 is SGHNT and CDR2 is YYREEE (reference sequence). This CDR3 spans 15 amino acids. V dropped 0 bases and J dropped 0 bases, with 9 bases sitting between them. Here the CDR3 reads CASSLVPGTNYGYTF. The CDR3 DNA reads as TGTGCCAGCAGCTTGGTCCCCGGGACTAACTATGGCTACACCTTC.

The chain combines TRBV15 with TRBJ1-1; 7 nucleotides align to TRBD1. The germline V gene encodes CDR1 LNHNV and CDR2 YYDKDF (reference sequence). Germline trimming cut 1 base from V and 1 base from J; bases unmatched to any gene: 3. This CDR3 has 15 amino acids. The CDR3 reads CATSRGGTENTEAFF. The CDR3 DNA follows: TGTGCCACCAGCAGAGGGGGGACAGAGAACACTGAAGCTTTCTTT.

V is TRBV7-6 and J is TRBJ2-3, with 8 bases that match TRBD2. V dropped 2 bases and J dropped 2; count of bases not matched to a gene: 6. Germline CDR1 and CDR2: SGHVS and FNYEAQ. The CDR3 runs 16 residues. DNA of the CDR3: TGTGCCAGCAGCTTACTTAGTAGCGGGGCCACAGATACGCAGTATTTT. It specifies CASSLLSSGATDTQYF.

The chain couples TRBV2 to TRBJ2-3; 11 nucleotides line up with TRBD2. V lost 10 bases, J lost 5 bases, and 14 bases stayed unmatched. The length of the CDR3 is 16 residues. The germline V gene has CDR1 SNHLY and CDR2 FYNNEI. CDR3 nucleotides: TGTGCCACAACAGGGACTAGCGGCCCAGGTAGAGATACGCAGTATTTT. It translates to CATTGTSGPGRDTQYF.

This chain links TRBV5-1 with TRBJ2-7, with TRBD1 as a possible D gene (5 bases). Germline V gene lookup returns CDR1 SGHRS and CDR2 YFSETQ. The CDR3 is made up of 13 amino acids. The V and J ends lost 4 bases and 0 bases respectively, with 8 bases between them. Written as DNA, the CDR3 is TGCGCCAGCAGCACGGACAACTCCTACGAGCAGTACTTC. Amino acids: CASSTDNSYEQYF.

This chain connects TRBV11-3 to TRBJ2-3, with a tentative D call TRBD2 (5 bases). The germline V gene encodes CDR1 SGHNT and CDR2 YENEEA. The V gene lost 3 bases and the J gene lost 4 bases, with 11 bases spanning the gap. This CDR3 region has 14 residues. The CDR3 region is CASSLEASADTQYF. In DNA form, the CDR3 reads TGTGCCAGCAGCTTGGAGGCTTCGGCAGATACGCAGTATTTT.

The CDR3 loop is CASSNPGGSPLHF. The DNA for the CDR3 is TGTGCCAGCAGTAACCCAGGGGGCTCACCCCTCCACTTT. The V call is TRBV27, the J call TRBJ1-6; 8 nucleotides agree with TRBD1. This CDR3 has 13 amino acids. Per the germline V gene, CDR1 is MNHEY and CDR2 is SMNVEV (reference sequence). Germline trimming cut 5 bases from V and 10 bases from J; bases unmatched to any gene: 4.

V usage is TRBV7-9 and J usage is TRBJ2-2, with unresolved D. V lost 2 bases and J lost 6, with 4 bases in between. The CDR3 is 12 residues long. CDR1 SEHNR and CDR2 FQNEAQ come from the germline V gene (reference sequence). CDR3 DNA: TGTGCCAGCAGCTTACTTCCCGGGGAGCTGTTTTTT. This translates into CASSLLPGELFF.

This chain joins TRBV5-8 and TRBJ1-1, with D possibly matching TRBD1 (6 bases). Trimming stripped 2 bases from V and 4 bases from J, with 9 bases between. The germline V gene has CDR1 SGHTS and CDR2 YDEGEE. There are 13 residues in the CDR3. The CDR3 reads CASSLQGSTEAFF. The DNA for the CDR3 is TGTGCCAGCAGCTTACAGGGTTCCACTGAAGCTTTCTTT.

CDR3 sequence reads: CASSFGWTARNTEAFF. The CDR3 DNA sequence: TGTGCCAGCAGTTTCGGTTGGACCGCCCGGAACACTGAAGCTTTCTTT. The rearrangement links TRBV27 to TRBJ1-1; D remains unclear. This CDR3 has 16 residues. Trimming cost V 3 bases and J 1 base, with 15 bases left between them. Germline loops: CDR1 MNHEY, CDR2 SMNVEV (reference sequence).

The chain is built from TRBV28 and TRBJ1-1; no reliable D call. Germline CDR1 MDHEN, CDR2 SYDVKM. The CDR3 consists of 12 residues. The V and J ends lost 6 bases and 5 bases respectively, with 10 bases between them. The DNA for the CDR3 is TGTGCCAGCAGCCTAGGACCAACTGAAGCTTTCTTT. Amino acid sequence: CASSLGPTEAFF.

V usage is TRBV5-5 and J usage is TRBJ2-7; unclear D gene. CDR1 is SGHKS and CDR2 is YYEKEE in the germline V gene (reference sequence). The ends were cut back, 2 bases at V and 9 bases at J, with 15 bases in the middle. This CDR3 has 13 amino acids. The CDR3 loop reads CASSFNQSPGQYF. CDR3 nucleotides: TGTGCCAGCAGCTTTAACCAATCTCCCGGGCAGTACTTC.

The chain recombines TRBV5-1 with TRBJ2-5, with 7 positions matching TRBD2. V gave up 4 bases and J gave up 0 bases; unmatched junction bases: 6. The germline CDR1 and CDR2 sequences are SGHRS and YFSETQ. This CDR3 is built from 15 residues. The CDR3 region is CASSLRSGDQETQYF. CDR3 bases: TGCGCCAGCAGCCTTCGAAGCGGGGACCAAGAGACCCAGTACTTC.